These T cell receptor beta chains were read from a single sample in a study of CD8+ T cells in alopecia areata. The table came from immunoSEQ multiplex PCR; TCRdb's copy has only in-frame clones and leaves some out. The repertoire holds about 110,000 clones, with around 50% as singletons. The sequencing used CD8+ T cells sorted from blood, collected at week 24, from a patient treated with tofacitinib. The receptors derive from a human donor with alopecia areata. Each CDR3 is given with its conserved first and last residue. D genes are given only for firm matches. For some rows the clone size is stated as once, few or many, or as a class when expanded; others skip it.

TRBJ2-7 | - | TRBV18 | - | TGTGCCAGCTCATCGGACAGTATCTCCTACGAGCAGTACTTC | CASSSDSISYEQYF
TRBJ1-2 | TRBD1 | TRBV15 | - | TGTGCCACCAGCAGAGAGCAGATCCGACAGGGCTATGGCTACACCTTC | CATSREQIRQGYGYTF
TRBJ2-2 | TRBD1 | TRBV5-1 | once | TGCGCCAGCAGCCATACGGGACAGGGAAGTGGGGAGCTGTTTTTT | CASSHTGQGSGELFF
TRBJ2-1 | - | TRBV7-9 | - | TGTGCCAGCAGCTCGGATAGCGGAGAGCAGTTCTTC | CASSSDSGEQFF
TRBJ1-1 | - | TRBV6-6 | - | TGTGCCAGCAGTCCCCCTGAGACTGAAGCTTTCTTT | CASSPPETEAFF
TRBJ2-3 | TRBD1 | TRBV30 | few | TGTGCCTTCACCGGGACAGCTAGCACAGATACGCAGTATTTT | CAFTGTASTDTQYF
TRBJ1-1 | - | TRBV5-4 | - | TGTGCCAGCAGCTTGGCTGAGAGTACTGAAGCTTTCTTT | CASSLAESTEAFF
TRBJ1-5 | - | TRBV4-1 | - | TGCGCCAGCAGCCGAGCGTCCGGTGGACAGCCCCAGCATTTT | CASSRASGGQPQHF
TRBJ2-7 | - | TRBV5-6 | few | TGTGCCAGCAGCTATAGTGACGTATCCTACGAGCAGTACTTC | CASSYSDVSYEQYF
TRBJ1-5 | - | TRBV27 | - | TGTGCCAGCAGCTCACTCGGGGGGGGGAATCAGCCCCAGCATTTT | CASSSLGGGNQPQHF
TRBJ2-3 | - | TRBV27 | once | TGTGCCAGCAGTCCTTTGGCAGGGGCAAAAGATACGCAGTATTTT | CASSPLAGAKDTQYF
TRBJ1-4 | TRBD1 | TRBV27 | once | TGTGCCAGCAGTCTTGGGACAGGGTATGAAAAACTGTTTTTT | CASSLGTGYEKLFF
TRBJ2-7 | - | TRBV6-5 | once | TGTGCCAGCTATAGTATGCAGGGTGATGAGCAGTACTTC | CASYSMQGDEQYF
TRBJ2-7 | - | TRBV29-1 | few | TGCAGCGTTGCAGGTGAGAGGGAGCAGTACTTC | CSVAGEREQYF
TRBJ2-7 | TRBD2 | TRBV4-1 | - | TGCGCCAGCAGCCCGAGCGGGGGGCCTTACGAGCAGTACTTC | CASSPSGGPYEQYF
TRBJ1-3 | - | TRBV5-4 | - | TGTGCCAGCAGCTACGACAGGACTCCTGGAAACACCATATATTTT | CASSYDRTPGNTIYF
TRBJ2-1 | - | TRBV29-1 | few | TGCAGCGTCCTGACGGCAGGAGTCTACAATGAGCAGTTCTTC | CSVLTAGVYNEQFF
TRBJ2-5 | TRBD2 | TRBV2 | - | TGTGCCAGCATCGGGACTAGCGGCCAGACGCAAGAGACCCAGTACTTC | CASIGTSGQTQETQYF
TRBJ2-7 | - | TRBV29-1 | - | TGCAGCGTTGGAGGGCAGTCCTACGAGCAGTACTTC | CSVGGQSYEQYF
TRBJ2-7 | TRBD1 | TRBV5-6 | - | TGTGCCAGCAGCGGCGGGACAGGGGGCGGGTACGAGCAGTACTTC | CASSGGTGGGYEQYF
TRBJ2-6 | - | TRBV7-6 | - | TGTGCCAGCAGCCCTCAGGGAGGTGAATTCTCTGGGGCCAACGTCCTGACTTTC | CASSPQGGEFSGANVLTF
TRBJ1-5 | - | TRBV19 | many | TGTGCCAGTAGTATCCGGGACAGCAATCAGCCCCAGCATTTT | CASSIRDSNQPQHF
TRBJ2-1 | TRBD1 | TRBV6-5 | once | TGTGCCAGCAGCGTGACGGGACAGAGCAATGAGCAGTTCTTC | CASSVTGQSNEQFF
TRBJ1-4 | - | TRBV5-6 | - | TGTGCCAGCAGCCGCCGACAGGTTGCAACTAATGAAAAACTGTTTTTT | CASSRRQVATNEKLFF
TRBJ2-5 | TRBD1 | TRBV5-4 | - | TGTGCCAGCTCGAACGACCTGACAGGGGGATTGAAGGAGACCCAGTACTTC | CASSNDLTGGLKETQYF
TRBJ1-4 | - | TRBV30 | - | TGTGCCTGGAGTGTCACGGACACCACTAATGAAAAACTGTTTTTT | CAWSVTDTTNEKLFF
TRBJ1-2 | - | TRBV9 | few | TGTGCCAGCAGCGTAGGGTGGGGTCCTAACTATGGCTACACCTTC | CASSVGWGPNYGYTF
TRBJ1-2 | - | TRBV12-5 | - | TGTGCTCTGGTGGGGGACTATGGCTACACCTTC | CALVGDYGYTF
TRBJ1-6 | - | TRBV29-1 | - | TGCGCGTCTAGCTCCTATAATTCACCCCTCCACTTT | CASSSYNSPLHF
TRBJ2-1 | TRBD2 | TRBV11-2 | - | TGTGCCAGCAGCCCCCTAGCGGGGAGGAATGAGCAGTTCTTC | CASSPLAGRNEQFF
TRBJ2-7 | - | TRBV5-1 | - | TGCGCCAGCAGCTCTCAGGGTGGCGAGCAGTACTTC | CASSSQGGEQYF
TRBJ2-1 | - | TRBV29-1 | - | TGCAGCGTTGATTTTGGGTGGGGTGAGCAGTTCTTC | CSVDFGWGEQFF
TRBJ2-3 | - | TRBV15 | - | TGTGCCACCAACCCCGCGGGGACTAGCACAGATACGCAGTATTTT | CATNPAGTSTDTQYF
TRBJ2-3 | - | TRBV7-7 | - | TGTGCTAGCAGCGCTACAGGACACACAGATACGCAGTATTTT | CASSATGHTDTQYF
TRBJ2-5 | - | TRBV7-9 | - | TGTGCCAGCAGCTCCGAGCAAGAGACCCAGTACTTC | CASSSEQETQYF
TRBJ2-2 | - | TRBV5-6 | - | TGTGCCAGCAGCTGGGGTGTTACCGGGGAGCTGTTTTTT | CASSWGVTGELFF
TRBJ1-6 | - | TRBV5-6 | few | TGTGCCAGCAGCTTGGACGGCCAGATCTATAATTCACCCCTCCACTTT | CASSLDGQIYNSPLHF
TRBJ1-5 | - | TRBV5-1 | - | TGCGCCAGCAGCTTGGTATATAGCAATCAGCCCCAGCATTTT | CASSLVYSNQPQHF
TRBJ1-6 | TRBD1 | TRBV27 | - | TGTGCCAGCAGTCCGCGGACAGGGGGCAATAATTCACCCCTCCACTTT | CASSPRTGGNNSPLHF
TRBJ2-5 | TRBD1 | TRBV7-3 | - | TGTGCCAGCAGCTTAACTGCGGCAGGGGGCGGGGAGACCCAGTACTTC | CASSLTAAGGGETQYF
TRBJ2-7 | - | TRBV7-9 | - | TGTGCCAGCAGCTTTCAGGGTTCCGAGCAGTACTTC | CASSFQGSEQYF
TRBJ2-1 | - | TRBV6-5 | few | TGTGCCAGCTCCTCCGCTATGTACAATGAGCAGTTCTTC | CASSSAMYNEQFF
TRBJ1-1 | - | TRBV7-9 | - | TGTGCCAGCAGCCTAACGCCAGGCCCTGAAGCTTTCTTT | CASSLTPGPEAFF
TRBJ1-5 | - | TRBV4-1 | - | TGCGCCAGCAGCCAAGTACATAGCAATCAGCCCCAGCATTTT | CASSQVHSNQPQHF
TRBJ2-7 | - | TRBV12-5 | - | TGTGCTAGTGGTTTGGTACGGCGCCAGCATTCCTACGAGCAGTACTTC | CASGLVRRQHSYEQYF
TRBJ2-3 | - | TRBV10-3 | - | TGTGCCTCCGTCAGGGATTTAACAGATACGCAGTATTTT | CASVRDLTDTQYF